Below, 11 T cell receptor beta chains from the same sample are listed, as sequenced in a study of cytomegalovirus exposure and HLA in healthy donors. A multiplex PCR was run with 60 Vbeta primers and 13 Jbeta primers. The method was immunoSEQ multiplex PCR; TCRdb's version includes in-frame clones alone and lacks a portion of them. The sample has more than 65,000 clones; 60% to 80% are singletons. The source material was PBMCs. These receptors were collected from a woman in her 50s in good health and CMV-seropositive.

The chain combines TRBV30 with TRBJ2-2; D is uncertain. V was clipped by 3 bases and J by 6 bases, with 8 bases between them. From germline, CDR1 is GTSNPN and CDR2 SVGIG (reference sequence). The CDR3 loop spans 12 amino acids. CDR3: CAWRRPAGELFF. The CDR3, as DNA: TGTGCCTGGAGGAGGCCGGCCGGGGAGCTGTTTTTT.

The chain couples TRBV27 to TRBJ2-1, with TRBD2 matching 13 bases. The CDR3 totals 15 residues. In germline, CDR1 is MNHEY, CDR2 SMNVEV (reference sequence). Unmatched junction bases numbered 3, after V lost 6 bases and J lost 4 bases. The CDR3 DNA reads TGTGCCAGCAGACAGACTAGCGGGGGGTACAATGAGCAGTTCTTC. It yields the protein CASRQTSGGYNEQFF.

The gene calls are TRBV7-2 and TRBJ2-3, with 7 bases aligning to TRBD2. Germline V gene lookup returns CDR1 SGHTA and CDR2 FQGNSA. The trim removed 3 bases at V and 4 bases at J, leaving 4 bases unmatched. The CDR3 spans 14 residues. In DNA, the CDR3 is TGTGCCAGCAGCTTGGCTAGCGGACCAGATACGCAGTATTTT. Translation: CASSLASGPDTQYF. The full variable domain, completed using reference TRBV7-2 and TRBJ2-3, is GAGVSQSPSNKVTEKGKDVELRCDPISGHTALYWYRQSLGQGLEFLIYFQGNSAPDKSGLPSDRFSAERTGGSVSTLTIQRTQQEDSAVYLCASSLASGPDTQYFGPGTRLTVL.

This clone was seen more than once but under ten times. V gene TRBV5-6 combines with J gene TRBJ1-5; D unclear. Germline CDR1 and CDR2: SGHDT and YYEEEE. Trimming shortened V by 0 bases and J by 1 base, and 11 bases separated the two germline ends. This CDR3 region has 16 residues. In nucleotides, the CDR3 is TGTGCCAGCAGCTTGGGACGGAGAGGGAGCAATCAGCCCCAGCATTTT. As protein: CASSLGRRGSNQPQHF.

This clone was detected a few times. The rearrangement links TRBV7-9 to TRBJ2-7; 10 nucleotides line up with TRBD1. After removal of 3 bases from V and 5 bases from J, the junction contained 4 bases not matched to a gene. CDR3 length equals 14 residues. Germline V CDR1 and CDR2: SEHNR, FQNEAQ (reference sequence). DNA for the CDR3: TGTGCCAGCAGCTTCCGGGACAGGGGAGACGAGCAGTACTTC. Its translation: CASSFRDRGDEQYF.

This clone was counted only a few times. The CDR3 reads CASSDQGLRGYGYTF. The CDR3 DNA sequence: TGTGCCAGCAGCGACCAGGGGTTACGGGGCTATGGCTACACCTTC. The V call is TRBV9, the J call TRBJ1-2, with D perhaps matching TRBD1 (6 bases). V gave up 3 bases and J gave up 4 bases, with 16 bases separating them. Per germline, CDR1 SGDLS and CDR2 YYNGEE. The CDR3 contains 15 residues.

The chain couples TRBV19 to TRBJ1-5; D perhaps matches TRBD1 (5 bases). This CDR3 contains 13 residues. V dropped 7 bases and J dropped 3 bases, with 10 bases sitting between them. The V gene's germline CDR1 is LNHDA and CDR2 SQIVND (reference sequence). The CDR3 spells CASNWDYNQPQHF. The CDR3 DNA reads as TGTGCCAGTAATTGGGACTACAATCAGCCCCAGCATTTT.

This chain joins TRBV6-6 and TRBJ2-2; maybe TRBD1 (5 bases). This CDR3 is built from 14 residues. V was clipped by 6 bases and J by 1 base, with 9 bases between them. The germline V gene encodes CDR1 MNHNY and CDR2 SVGAGI (reference sequence). The CDR3 loop reads CASRLDRNTGELFF. In nucleotides, the CDR3 is TGTGCCAGCAGACTCGACAGGAACACCGGGGAGCTGTTTTTT.

In this sample, this clone turned up a few times. The chain is built from TRBV19 and TRBJ2-2; TRBD2 is a possible D gene (6 bases). The CDR3 sequence is 14 residues long. The germline gives CDR1 LNHDA, CDR2 SQIVND (reference sequence). Between the trimmed V and J ends, which lost 1 base and 6 bases, there was a span of 9 bases. The DNA for the CDR3 is TGTGCCAGTAGTATAGGGGAGGTGTCCGGGGAGCTGTTTTTT. Protein sequence: CASSIGEVSGELFF.

The chain employs TRBV4-1 and TRBJ1-1; weak D call: TRBD1 (5 bases). Germline V lookup: CDR1 MGHRA, CDR2 YSYEKL. The CDR3 length is 15 residues. Trimming left V 5 bases short and J 3 bases short, with 16 bases between. The chain's CDR3 is CASSYTGGEYTEAFF. CDR3 DNA: TGCGCCAGCAGCTACACCGGGGGGGAGTACACTGAAGCTTTCTTT.

This clone has only one observation. The chain links TRBV29-1 to TRBJ2-5, with 7 bases matching TRBD2. Germline CDR1 SQVTM, CDR2 ANQGSEA. Unmatched junction bases numbered 9, after V lost 7 bases and J lost 4 bases. The CDR3 is 13 residues long. CDR3 amino acids: CSAGAGAVETQYF. CDR3 bases: TGCAGCGCCGGGGCGGGAGCTGTAGAGACCCAGTACTTC. The full variable domain, in which reference TRBV29-1 and TRBJ2-5 provide the parts outside the CDR3, is SAVISQKPSRDICQRGTSLTIQCQVDSQVTMMFWYRQQPGQSLTLIATANQGSEATYESGFVIDKFPISRPNLTFSTLTVSNMSPEDSSIYLCSAGAGAVETQYFGPGTRLLVL.